The 27 T cell receptor beta chains in this list originate from one sample, sequenced in a study of cytomegalovirus exposure and HLA in healthy donors. Here immunoSEQ multiplex PCR was the method, and the copy in TCRdb shows in-frame clones only, minus some. The sample carries 150,000 to 250,000 clones, 80% to 90% recorded once. Sequencing used PBMCs. The source of these receptors is a woman between 25 and 40 years old in good health and CMV-seropositive.

The V call is TRBV15, the J call TRBJ1-5; D possibly corresponds to TRBD1 (5 bases). Germline CDR1 reads LNHNV; CDR2 reads YYDKDF (reference sequence). This CDR3 comprises 19 residues. Trimming took 0 bases from V and 4 from J, leaving 22 bases between them. CDR3 sequence: CATSRDRLSGGNFNQPQHF. Written as DNA, the CDR3 is TGTGCCACCAGCAGAGATCGCTTATCGGGGGGGAACTTTAATCAGCCCCAGCATTTT.

V usage is TRBV5-4 and J usage is TRBJ1-4; the D is unclear. CDR1 and CDR2 from the germline V gene are SGHNT and YYREEE (reference sequence). The V end lost 1 base, the J end lost 0 bases, and 7 bases lay between the germline ends. The length of the CDR3 is 15 residues. This CDR3 reads CASSLYTATNEKLFF. CDR3 nucleotide sequence: TGTGCCAGCAGCTTGTATACGGCAACTAATGAAAAACTGTTTTTT.

This clone appeared a single time. The rearrangement joins TRBV6-1 to TRBJ2-5; D unresolved. CDR1 MNHNS and CDR2 SASEGT come from the germline V gene. CDR3 length: 15 residues. The V and J ends lost 6 bases and 4 bases respectively, with 18 bases between them. The CDR3 here is CASRHSISNRETQYF. For the CDR3, the DNA is TGTGCCAGCAGGCACTCTATTTCCAATCGAGAGACCCAGTACTTC.

This clone was seen repeatedly, ten times or more. This sequence joins TRBV6-5 and TRBJ1-2; D unresolved. The V and J ends lost 2 bases and 10 bases respectively, with 23 bases between them. CDR3 length: 16 residues. CDR1 MNHEY and CDR2 SVGAGI come from the germline V gene. CDR3 sequence: CASSYDSGRSLLYYTF. CDR3 DNA: TGTGCCAGCAGTTACGATTCTGGGCGATCCCTTCTCTACTACACCTTC.

In DNA, the CDR3 is TGTGCCAGCAGTCCGCCGGGACAGGGCCTCTACGAGCAGTACTTC. Protein: CASSPPGQGLYEQYF. The gene calls are TRBV6-5 and TRBJ2-7; TRBD1 agrees at 9 bases. The CDR3 totals 15 residues. The germline CDR1 and CDR2 sequences are MNHEY and SVGAGI. The V and J ends lost 5 bases and 3 bases, in that order; junction bases with no gene match: 8.

The chain couples TRBV2 to TRBJ1-2, with D uncertain. The germline gives CDR1 SNHLY, CDR2 FYNNEI. V was trimmed by 4 bases and J by 5 bases, leaving 11 bases between them. The CDR3 totals 13 residues. CDR3 protein: CASSVTAGYGYTF. The DNA of the CDR3 is TGTGCCAGCAGTGTGACGGCCGGGTATGGCTACACCTTC.

V usage is TRBV28 and J usage is TRBJ1-4; 7 bases map to TRBD1. Germline CDR1 is MDHEN and CDR2 is SYDVKM. V shed 4 bases, J shed 6 bases, and the junction held 5 bases outside the gene matches. There are 14 residues in the CDR3. The chain's CDR3 is CASSSSRGDEKLFF. CDR3 sequence (DNA): TGTGCCAGCAGTTCTTCCAGGGGGGATGAAAAACTGTTTTTT.

The rearrangement joins TRBV5-1 to TRBJ2-7, with 8 bases identical to TRBD2. The CDR3 extends over 13 amino acids. Germline-derived CDR1 and CDR2 are SGHRS and YFSETQ. Germline trimming cut 4 bases from V and 4 bases from J; bases unmatched to any gene: 4. In DNA, the CDR3 is TGCGCCAGCAGCAACAGCGGGAGTTACGAGCAGTACTTC. This sequence encodes CASSNSGSYEQYF.

The chain has TRBV4-2 and TRBJ2-3, with 8 positions matching TRBD2. Germline V gives CDR1 LGHNA, CDR2 YNFKEQ. The CDR3 sequence is 16 residues long. V was clipped by 4 bases and J by 5 bases; unmatched bases: 11. The CDR3 here is CASSPAKREYVDTQYF. CDR3 nucleotide sequence: TGTGCCAGCAGCCCAGCGAAGCGGGAGTATGTAGATACGCAGTATTTT.

The rearrangement links TRBV5-4 to TRBJ2-1; the D gene is possibly TRBD2 (6 bases). This CDR3 comprises 13 residues. V was pared by 2 bases and J by 14 bases, with 17 bases between. Germline V gene data show CDR1 as SGHNT and CDR2 as YYREEE (reference sequence). The CDR3 loop reads CASSFTGAKREFF. The CDR3 coding sequence is TGTGCCAGCAGCTTTACGGGAGCCAAAAGGGAGTTCTTC.

This clone was detected ten times or more. The V and J genes are TRBV7-2 and TRBJ2-7; possibly TRBD2 for D (5 bases). Germline CDR1 and CDR2: SGHTA and FQGNSA. The CDR3 loop spans 15 amino acids. Trimming left V 1 base short and J 3 bases short, with 13 bases between. Written as DNA, the CDR3 is TGTGCCAGCAGCTTAGTCAGTACGGGATTCTACGAGCAGTACTTC. It yields the protein CASSLVSTGFYEQYF.

V is TRBV4-1 and J is TRBJ1-1; the D gene is possibly TRBD1 (5 bases). Germline V gives CDR1 MGHRA, CDR2 YSYEKL. CDR3 size: 15 residues. V lost 0 bases and J lost 11, with 19 bases in between. CDR3 bases: TGCGCCAGCAGCCAAGATCGTGGAGGCCAGCGGGGGGCTTTCTTT. Its translation: CASSQDRGGQRGAFF.

This clone has a handful of counts. This CDR3 is CSVASQGNTEAFF. DNA for the CDR3: TGCAGCGTTGCATCACAGGGGAACACTGAAGCTTTCTTT. The chain recombines TRBV29-1 with TRBJ1-1, with a tentative D call TRBD1 (6 bases). V shed 4 bases and J shed 1 base, with 10 bases lying between them. This CDR3 is 13 amino acids long. Germline loops: CDR1 SQVTM, CDR2 ANQGSEA.

The rearrangement uses TRBV30 and TRBJ1-3; tentative D call: TRBD1 (5 bases). The CDR3 is 14 residues long. Trimming stripped 4 bases from V and 1 base from J, with 11 bases between. CDR1 and CDR2 from the germline V gene are GTSNPN and SVGIG (reference sequence). The CDR3 loop reads CAWTPGRSGNTIYF. The CDR3 bases are TGTGCCTGGACTCCAGGGCGGTCTGGAAACACCATATATTTT.

This clone was counted a single time. The chain combines TRBV2 with TRBJ1-4; D might be TRBD1 (6 bases). The V end lost 3 bases, the J end lost 7 bases, and 12 bases lay between the germline ends. Per the germline V gene, CDR1 is SNHLY and CDR2 is FYNNEI. There are 14 residues in the CDR3. The DNA for the CDR3 is TGTGCCAGCAGTGAGTCCAGGGGCGGTGAAAAACTGTTTTTT. Translated: CASSESRGGEKLFF.

This chain's CDR3 is CASSLMAEPYNEQFF. CDR3 DNA sequence: TGTGCCAGTAGTTTAATGGCGGAACCCTACAATGAGCAGTTCTTC. The rearrangement links TRBV19 to TRBJ2-1; D not certain. Between the trimmed V and J ends, which lost 5 bases and 2 bases, there was a span of 13 bases. Germline CDR1 reads LNHDA; CDR2 reads SQIVND (reference sequence). The CDR3 totals 15 residues.

The J gene is TRBJ1-2, the V gene TRBV27, with D maybe TRBD1 (6 bases). Germline-derived CDR1 and CDR2 are MNHEY and SMNVEV (reference sequence). The CDR3 has 14 amino acids. V lost 2 bases and J lost 6, with 13 bases in between. CDR3 sequence: CASSLIRGGNGYTF. The CDR3, as DNA: TGTGCCAGCAGTTTAATCAGGGGAGGGAATGGCTACACCTTC.

This chain uses TRBV5-1 with TRBJ2-5, with D possibly being TRBD1 (6 bases). This CDR3 contains 16 residues. V was cut by 4 bases and J by 4 bases, with 20 bases left in between. Germline V lookup: CDR1 SGHRS, CDR2 YFSETQ. The CDR3 sequence is CASSKTGGPLGETQYF. The CDR3 coding sequence is TGCGCCAGCAGCAAAACTGGGGGCCCATTGGGAGAGACCCAGTACTTC.

V and J are TRBV19 and TRBJ2-7; 10 nucleotides match TRBD1. In germline, CDR1 is LNHDA, CDR2 SQIVND (reference sequence). The CDR3 consists of 14 residues. The V gene end was trimmed by 2 bases and the J gene end by 4 bases; junction bases not matched to a gene: 2. The CDR3 DNA reads TGTGCCAGTAGTATATTGGGACAGGGGTACGAGCAGTACTTC. It codes for CASSILGQGYEQYF.

The chain combines TRBV25-1 with TRBJ2-2, with 9 nucleotides matching TRBD1. This CDR3 comprises 17 residues. CDR1 is MGHDK, CDR2 SYGVNS, per germline. The J segment lost 3 bases and the V segment lost 6 bases, leaving 11 bases of the junction unmatched. CDR3 loop: CASRGQTGGVDTGELFF. In nucleotides, the CDR3 is TGTGCCAGCAGGGGTCAAACAGGGGGCGTTGACACCGGGGAGCTGTTTTTT.

The V and J genes are TRBV5-1 and TRBJ2-7, with 8 positions matching TRBD1. The ends lost 4 bases at V and 2 bases at J; junction bases unmatched: 8. The CDR3 loop spans 15 amino acids. Looked up from germline, CDR1 is SGHRS and CDR2 is YFSETQ. CDR3 region: CASSTQTGVTYEQYF. The CDR3 nucleotides read TGCGCCAGCAGCACCCAGACAGGGGTGACCTACGAGCAGTACTTC. Based on the CDR3 plus reference TRBV5-1 and TRBJ2-7, the full variable domain is KAGVTQTPRYLIKTRGQQVTLSCSPISGHRSVSWYQQTPGQGLQFLFEYFSETQRNKGNFPGRFSGRQFSNSRSEMNVSTLELGDSALYLCASSTQTGVTYEQYFGPGTRLTVT.

This clone has a handful of counts. The chain has TRBV9 and TRBJ2-7; TRBD2 matches 14 bases. This CDR3 has 17 residues. Germline trimming cut 3 bases from V and 6 bases from J; bases unmatched to any gene: 11. The V gene's germline CDR1 is SGDLS and CDR2 YYNGEE. CDR3: CASSAGLAGDVGFEQYF. CDR3 coding DNA: TGTGCCAGCAGCGCGGGACTAGCGGGAGATGTGGGCTTCGAGCAGTACTTC.

For the CDR3, the DNA is TGTGCCAGCAGTTCGAGGGGGTATAGCAATCAGCCCCAGCATTTT. Translating gives CASSSRGYSNQPQHF. The rearrangement joins TRBV28 to TRBJ1-5, with a weak D call TRBD1 (6 bases). Germline V gene sequence: CDR1 MDHEN, CDR2 SYDVKM. The CDR3 runs 15 residues. V was trimmed by 4 bases and J by 0 bases, leaving 10 bases between them.

The chain is built from TRBV5-4 and TRBJ1-1; 11 nucleotides align to TRBD1. J lost 3 bases, V lost 4 bases, and 5 bases had no gene match. CDR3 size: 15 residues. Germline CDR1 SGHNT, CDR2 YYREEE (reference sequence). The CDR3 DNA follows: TGTGCCAGCAGCCACCGGGACAGGGGGGACACTGAAGCTTTCTTT. Protein product: CASSHRDRGDTEAFF.

The rearrangement uses TRBV6-6 and TRBJ2-1; TRBD2 matches at 9 bases. Germline-derived CDR1 and CDR2 are MNHNY and SVGAGI (reference sequence). Unmatched junction bases numbered 0, after V lost 0 bases and J lost 0 bases. This CDR3 contains 16 residues. This CDR3 reads CASSYSLAGSYNEQFF. The CDR3 nucleotides read TGTGCCAGCAGTTACTCACTAGCGGGCTCCTACAATGAGCAGTTCTTC.

This rearrangement joins TRBV6-1 to TRBJ1-2; no clear D gene. This CDR3 region has 17 residues. Germline V gene lookup returns CDR1 MNHNS and CDR2 SASEGT. The V end lost 1 base, the J end lost 0 bases, and 15 bases lay between the germline ends. For the CDR3, the DNA is TGTGCCAGCAGTGAAGGAACGGGTGCCTTCACTAACTATGGCTACACCTTC. Encoded protein: CASSEGTGAFTNYGYTF.

This chain connects TRBV20-1 to TRBJ1-2; D gene ambiguous. V was clipped by 6 bases and J by 8 bases, with 7 bases between them. The CDR3 is 9 amino acids. CDR1 is DFQATT and CDR2 is SNEGSKA in the germline V gene (reference sequence). This CDR3 is CSAALGYTF. CDR3 in DNA: TGCAGTGCGGCTCTCGGCTACACCTTC.